This is a list of T cell receptor beta chains from one sample in a study of Graves' ophthalmopathy and Graves' hyperthyroidism. TCRdb analysed the multiplex PCR reads with MiXCR anew, one entry per CDR3 protein. The table lists about 740,000 distinct CDR3 sequences, 40% of them singletons. Material for sequencing was peripheral blood. All receptors derive from an adult man with Graves' ophthalmopathy. The CDR3 runs from the conserved cysteine through the conserved F or W. A D gene is named only where the DNA matches it firmly. The listing skips clone size in some rows; elsewhere it reads once, few, many or a size class.

length: 19
D: -
V: TRBV29-1
J: TRBJ2-7
size: -
CDR3: CSVASSHRAGGVSSYEQYF
DNA: TGCAGTGTTGCCAGCAGTCACCGCGCCGGCGGCGTAAGCTCCTACGAGCAGTACTTC

length: 17
D: -
V: TRBV7-2
J: TRBJ1-6
size: many
CDR3: CASSLDPGVPQNSPLHF
DNA: TGTGCCAGCAGCCTAGACCCCGGCGTTCCTCAGAACTCACCCCTCCACTTT

length: 14
D: TRBD1
V: TRBV7-6
J: TRBJ2-1
size: -
CDR3: CASSSGQGATEQFF
DNA: TGTGCCAGCAGCTCTGGACAGGGGGCCACTGAGCAGTTCTTC

length: 16
D: -
V: TRBV9
J: TRBJ2-5
size: few
CDR3: CASSVDVGSSQETQYF
DNA: TGTGCCAGCAGCGTAGACGTGGGGTCTTCCCAAGAGACCCAGTACTTC

length: 14
D: TRBD1
V: TRBV25-1
J: TRBJ2-7
size: -
CDR3: CASSSHRGLYEQYF
DNA: TGTGCCAGCAGTTCGCACAGGGGGCTCTACGAGCAGTACTTC

length: 14
D: -
V: TRBV7-7
J: TRBJ2-7
size: many
CDR3: CASSLAGSLDEQYF
DNA: TGTGCCAGCAGCTTAGCGGGGAGTCTCGACGAGCAGTACTTC

length: 14
D: TRBD1
V: TRBV29-1
J: TRBJ1-4
size: once
CDR3: CSVDGDRRNEKLFF
DNA: TGCAGCGTTGACGGGGACAGAAGGAATGAAAAACTGTTTTTT

length: 14
D: -
V: TRBV25-1
J: TRBJ1-4
size: -
CDR3: CASSSAGTNEKLFF
DNA: TGTGCCAGCAGTTCCGCCGGGACGAATGAAAAACTGTTTTTT

length: 14
D: TRBD1
V: TRBV29-1
J: TRBJ2-7
size: -
CDR3: CSVGGQGGSYEQYF
DNA: TGCAGCGTTGGCGGACAGGGGGGAAGCTACGAGCAGTACTTC

length: 12
D: -
V: TRBV24-1
J: TRBJ1-5
size: many
CDR3: CASGTGNQPQHF
DNA: TGTGCCAGTGGTACTGGCAATCAGCCCCAGCATTTT

length: 14
D: -
V: TRBV20-1
J: TRBJ1-3
size: -
CDR3: CSASGPAIGNTIYF
DNA: TGCAGTGCTTCGGGACCTGCCATAGGAAACACCATATATTTT

length: 16
D: -
V: TRBV7-3
J: TRBJ1-4
size: -
CDR3: CASSLDQAGANEKLFF
DNA: TGTGCCAGCAGCTTGGATCAAGCGGGGGCTAATGAAAAACTGTTTTTT

length: 15
D: TRBD1
V: TRBV6-5
J: TRBJ1-3
size: -
CDR3: CASRRQGNSGNTIYF
DNA: TGTGCCAGCAGGAGACAGGGAAACTCTGGAAACACCATATATTTT

length: 14
D: -
V: TRBV25-1
J: TRBJ1-1
size: -
CDR3: CASSLGSGLGEAFF
DNA: TGTGCCAGCAGTTTAGGTTCGGGGCTTGGGGAAGCTTTCTTT

length: 17
D: TRBD1
V: TRBV25-1
J: TRBJ2-2
size: -
CDR3: CASSDSAGTGSVGELFF
DNA: TGTGCCAGCAGTGATAGTGCCGGGACAGGGAGCGTCGGGGAGCTGTTTTTT

length: 16
D: -
V: TRBV11-2
J: TRBJ1-6
size: few
CDR3: CASGPLGRIYNSPLHF
DNA: TGTGCCAGCGGCCCTTTGGGACGCATTTATAATTCACCCCTCCACTTT

length: 10
D: -
V: TRBV11-2
J: TRBJ2-5
size: many
CDR3: CASGDETQYF
DNA: TGTGCCAGCGGCGATGAGACCCAGTACTTC

length: 15
D: TRBD2
V: TRBV2
J: TRBJ2-2
size: few
CDR3: CASTGTSGGSGELFF
DNA: TGTGCCAGCACGGGGACTAGCGGGGGGTCTGGGGAGCTGTTTTTT

length: 16
D: TRBD1
V: TRBV10-2
J: TRBJ1-5
size: -
CDR3: CASMGREQGSNQPQHF
DNA: TGCGCCAGCATGGGGAGGGAACAGGGGAGCAATCAGCCCCAGCATTTT

length: 12
D: -
V: TRBV29-1
J: TRBJ2-7
size: many
CDR3: CSVAPETYEQYF
DNA: TGCAGCGTTGCCCCGGAAACTTACGAGCAGTACTTC

length: 15
D: -
V: TRBV25-1
J: TRBJ1-3
size: -
CDR3: CASSVAPDSGYTIYF
DNA: TGTGCCAGCAGCGTAGCCCCCGACTCAGGCTACACCATATATTTT

length: 19
D: TRBD2
V: TRBV24-1
J: TRBJ2-2
size: -
CDR3: CATSDSTLAGGYHTGELFF
DNA: TGTGCCACCAGTGATTCTACACTAGCGGGAGGTTACCACACCGGGGAGCTGTTTTTT

length: 14
D: -
V: TRBV7-2
J: TRBJ1-2
size: -
CDR3: CASSSGDSYYGYTF
DNA: TGTGCCAGCAGCTCGGGAGACAGCTACTATGGCTACACCTTC

length: 15
D: -
V: TRBV7-6
J: TRBJ1-2
size: -
CDR3: CASRSVGRGSYGYTF
DNA: TGTGCCAGCAGATCTGTTGGCAGGGGAAGCTATGGCTACACCTTC

length: 12
D: TRBD1
V: TRBV10-3
J: TRBJ1-2
size: -
CDR3: CASTIQGGGYTF
DNA: TGTGCCAGCACGATCCAGGGGGGAGGCTACACCTTC

length: 15
D: -
V: TRBV5-8
J: TRBJ2-6
size: few
CDR3: CASSFGLAGANVLTF
DNA: TGTGCCAGCAGCTTCGGACTCGCTGGGGCCAACGTCCTGACTTTC

length: 15
D: -
V: TRBV10-3
J: TRBJ1-1
size: once
CDR3: CAISEVPGGETEAFF
DNA: TGTGCCATCAGTGAAGTCCCGGGTGGGGAGACTGAAGCTTTCTTT